The clone carrying this T cell receptor beta chain was detected once. Its antigen is not known. The data were obtained in a study of T cell repertoires in cytomegalovirus infection. Study information: Selection of CMV epitopes for the study included recently identified HLA-C-restricted and well-studied HLA-B-restricted ones. Public TCR beta signatures indicated both CMV infection and matching HLA type.

TCRdb re-called the reads with MiXCR, one entry per CDR3 protein. The data contain about half a million distinct CDR3 sequences, 30% to 40% of them singletons. General observations from the study: In two of eight donors, the top clonotype was HLA-C-restricted CMV-specific. Summed frequency of public TCR beta families distinguished CMV carriers with the relevant HLA.

The germline V gene has CDR1 SNHLY and CDR2 FYNNEI. V was trimmed by 5 bases and J by 7 bases, leaving 8 bases between them. CDR3 length: 11 residues. The sequence was collected from a human donor in good health (CMV status not recorded). Some clones in this sample may be carry-over from other donors' samples. The input for sequencing was cultured PBMCs, taken from culture after CMV antigen stimulation. The V gene is TRBV2, the J gene TRBJ1-1, with D tentatively TRBD1 (6 bases). For the CDR3, the DNA is TGTGCCAGCAGTTGGACAGATGAAGCTTTCTTT. Translating it yields CASSWTDEAFF.